This is a list of T cell receptor beta chains from one sample in a study of T-cell memory formation after mild COVID-19. TCRdb reprocessed the 5' RACE reads via MiXCR and lists one record per CDR3 protein. Among approximately 34,000 distinct CDR3 sequences listed, 7.7% were seen once. The specimen sequenced was PBMCs or a T cell subset sorted from them (not recorded which). These receptors were obtained from a man aged 18 to 29 who had mild COVID-19 (a few samples of this study predate the infection). Cell type and time point are not known. CDR3s include the opening cysteine and the closing phenylalanine or tryptophan. The D gene is left open where the match is weak. Clone size appears in some rows only: once, few, many, or a class for an expanded clone.

D gene: .; V gene: TRBV7-2; J gene: TRBJ2-3; clone size: medium-sized; CDR3 protein: CASSLVLGATDTQYF; CDR3 DNA: TGTGCCAGCAGCTTAGTGTTGGGAGCCACAGATACGCAGTATTTT
D gene: .; V gene: TRBV5-1; J gene: TRBJ2-7; clone size: many; CDR3 protein: CASSLGWGDYEQYF; CDR3 DNA: TGCGCCAGCAGCCTGGGTTGGGGGGACTACGAGCAGTACTTC
D gene: .; V gene: TRBV6-5; J gene: TRBJ1-1; clone size: few; CDR3 protein: CASSPPLWEGLNTEAFF; CDR3 DNA: TGTGCCAGCAGCCCCCCTTTATGGGAAGGCTTGAACACTGAAGCTTTCTTT
D gene: .; V gene: TRBV7-6; J gene: TRBJ2-5; clone size: many; CDR3 protein: CASSFAGAQETQYF; CDR3 DNA: TGTGCCAGCAGCTTCGCGGGGGCCCAAGAGACCCAGTACTTC
D gene: TRBD2; V gene: TRBV7-3; J gene: TRBJ2-1; clone size: many; CDR3 protein: CASSLLAASNEQFF; CDR3 DNA: TGTGCCAGCAGCTTACTAGCGGCGAGCAATGAGCAGTTCTTC
D gene: .; V gene: TRBV5-1; J gene: TRBJ2-6; clone size: many; CDR3 protein: CASLPYVGANVLTF; CDR3 DNA: TGCGCCAGCCTCCCATATGTGGGGGCCAACGTCCTGACTTTC
D gene: .; V gene: TRBV7-9; J gene: TRBJ2-7; clone size: many; CDR3 protein: CASSREYEQYF; CDR3 DNA: TGTGCCAGCTCCAGGGAATACGAGCAGTACTTC
D gene: .; V gene: TRBV27; J gene: TRBJ2-3; clone size: many; CDR3 protein: CASASPRRGVWGTDTQYF; CDR3 DNA: TGTGCCAGCGCTTCCCCCAGGCGAGGGGTCTGGGGCACAGATACGCAGTATTTT
D gene: TRBD1; V gene: TRBV5-1; J gene: TRBJ1-4; clone size: many; CDR3 protein: CASSLEGAREKLFF; CDR3 DNA: TGCGCCAGCAGCTTGGAGGGGGCGCGGGAAAAACTGTTTTTT
D gene: .; V gene: TRBV7-7; J gene: TRBJ2-1; clone size: many; CDR3 protein: CASSFGGVFGNEQFF; CDR3 DNA: TGTGCCAGCAGCTTTGGCGGGGTATTTGGCAATGAGCAGTTCTTC
D gene: .; V gene: TRBV12-3/TRBV12-4; J gene: TRBJ2-3; clone size: .; CDR3 protein: CASSSLVSTDTQYF; CDR3 DNA: TGTGCCAGCAGTAGCCTTGTTAGCACAGATACGCAGTATTTT
D gene: .; V gene: TRBV6-5; J gene: TRBJ1-5; clone size: many; CDR3 protein: CASSYDHGDPGGNQPQHF; CDR3 DNA: TGTGCCAGCAGTTATGACCACGGGGACCCTGGGGGCAATCAGCCCCAGCATTTT
D gene: .; V gene: TRBV7-8; J gene: TRBJ2-7; clone size: many; CDR3 protein: CASSLVGYEQYF; CDR3 DNA: TGTGCCAGCAGCTTAGTGGGCTACGAGCAGTACTTC
D gene: TRBD2; V gene: TRBV4-2; J gene: TRBJ2-2; clone size: few; CDR3 protein: CASSQDYRTSGGDTGELFF; CDR3 DNA: TGTGCCAGCAGCCAAGATTACAGGACTAGCGGGGGGGACACCGGGGAGCTGTTTTTT
D gene: .; V gene: TRBV28; J gene: TRBJ2-3; clone size: many; CDR3 protein: CASSPRGLRDTQYF; CDR3 DNA: TGTGCCAGCAGTCCGCGCGGGCTGCGAGATACGCAGTATTTT
D gene: .; V gene: TRBV27; J gene: TRBJ2-2; clone size: .; CDR3 protein: CASRAENSNTGELIF; CDR3 DNA: TGTGCCAGCAGGGCAGAGAACTCGAACACCGGGGAGCTGATTTTT
D gene: .; V gene: TRBV14; J gene: TRBJ1-5; clone size: many; CDR3 protein: CASSQSQDHSNQPQHF; CDR3 DNA: TGTGCCAGCAGCCAGAGTCAGGATCATAGCAATCAGCCCCAGCATTTT
D gene: TRBD2; V gene: TRBV4-2; J gene: TRBJ2-1; clone size: many; CDR3 protein: CASSQRGLVNEQFF; CDR3 DNA: TGTGCCAGCAGCCAACGGGGACTAGTCAATGAGCAGTTCTTC
D gene: .; V gene: TRBV20-1; J gene: TRBJ2-3; clone size: many; CDR3 protein: CSARGVRATDTQYF; CDR3 DNA: TGCAGTGCTAGAGGTGTAAGGGCCACAGATACGCAGTATTTT
D gene: TRBD2; V gene: TRBV7-9; J gene: TRBJ2-2; clone size: many; CDR3 protein: CASSPLRGAGELFF; CDR3 DNA: TGTGCCAGCAGCCCGCTTCGGGGGGCCGGGGAGCTGTTTTTT
D gene: .; V gene: TRBV12-3/TRBV12-4; J gene: TRBJ1-5; clone size: many; CDR3 protein: CASSLRIPQPQHF; CDR3 DNA: TGTGCCAGCAGTTTGCGGATTCCTCAGCCCCAGCATTTT
D gene: TRBD1; V gene: TRBV20-1; J gene: TRBJ1-5; clone size: many; CDR3 protein: CSARGQPNQPQHF; CDR3 DNA: TGCAGTGCTAGGGGACAGCCCAATCAGCCCCAGCATTTT
D gene: .; V gene: TRBV18; J gene: TRBJ2-2; clone size: many; CDR3 protein: CASMRERNTGELFF; CDR3 DNA: TGTGCCAGCATGCGAGAGAGAAACACCGGGGAGCTGTTTTTT
D gene: TRBD2; V gene: TRBV4-2; J gene: TRBJ2-3; clone size: many; CDR3 protein: CASSQTSGGPDTQYF; CDR3 DNA: TGTGCCAGCAGCCAAACTAGCGGGGGGCCAGATACGCAGTATTTT
D gene: TRBD2; V gene: TRBV6-5; J gene: TRBJ2-5; clone size: .; CDR3 protein: CASSPGTSKETQYF; CDR3 DNA: TGTGCCAGCAGCCCCGGGACTAGCAAAGAGACCCAGTACTTC
D gene: TRBD2; V gene: TRBV7-3; J gene: TRBJ2-3; clone size: many; CDR3 protein: CASSSRGGATDTQYF; CDR3 DNA: TGTGCCAGCAGCTCCCGGGGGGGTGCCACAGATACGCAGTATTTT
D gene: .; V gene: TRBV6-2/TRBV6-3; J gene: TRBJ2-5; clone size: few; CDR3 protein: CASYSRQWSETQYF; CDR3 DNA: TGTGCCAGCTACTCCCGCCAGTGGTCGGAGACCCAGTACTTC
D gene: .; V gene: TRBV3-1; J gene: TRBJ1-2; clone size: many; CDR3 protein: CASSQDSLYSGYTF; CDR3 DNA: TGTGCCAGCAGCCAAGACAGTCTTTATAGCGGCTACACCTTC
D gene: TRBD1; V gene: TRBV7-6; J gene: TRBJ1-1; clone size: many; CDR3 protein: CASSLGTGLKTEAFF; CDR3 DNA: TGTGCCAGCAGCTTAGGGACAGGGTTAAAGACTGAAGCTTTCTTT
D gene: .; V gene: TRBV5-1; J gene: TRBJ2-7; clone size: many; CDR3 protein: CASSVGQYSYEQYF; CDR3 DNA: TGCGCCAGCAGCGTCGGTCAGTACTCCTACGAGCAGTACTTC
D gene: .; V gene: TRBV6-4; J gene: TRBJ2-2; clone size: many; CDR3 protein: CASSDSGENTGELFF; CDR3 DNA: TGTGCCAGCAGTGACTCAGGGGAGAACACCGGGGAGCTGTTTTTT
D gene: TRBD1; V gene: TRBV6-5; J gene: TRBJ2-6; clone size: many; CDR3 protein: CASRATGGTGANVLTF; CDR3 DNA: TGTGCCAGCAGAGCGACAGGGGGCACTGGGGCCAACGTCCTGACTTTC